The 28 T cell receptor beta chains below were found in one sample sequenced in a study of cytomegalovirus exposure and HLA in healthy donors (TCRdb year 2017). Libraries were prepared through the immunoSEQ multiplex PCR assay. Not all clones reach the TCRdb copy of this immuneACCESS table, which keeps in-frame sequences only. Checked studies attribute under half of the gap to unresolved V genes and leave the rest unexplained. Present in this sample are about 120,000 clones, around 85% of which were seen just once. The ten largest clones capture 2% to 2.5% of the sample. The sequencing sample was made of PBMCs. These receptors were taken from a woman between 25 and 40 years old in good health and CMV-seronegative.

V and J are TRBV5-3 and TRBJ2-1, with TRBD2 matching 8 bases. TRBV5-3 is known as an ORF, though its function is uncertain. This CDR3 has 15 amino acids. Trimming cost V 1 base and J 6 bases; bases outside gene matches: 6. The CDR3 here is CARSLRRGDLNEQFF. In DNA form, the CDR3 reads TGTGCCAGAAGCTTGAGGCGGGGGGACCTCAATGAGCAGTTCTTC.

A word on this clone: A junction boundary mismatches the germline segment, possibly from a read error. The chain combines TRBV7-6 with TRBJ1-5, with unresolved D. Germline V gene data show CDR1 as SGHVS and CDR2 as FNYEAQ. The CDR3 contains 14 residues. As DNA, the CDR3 is TGTGCCAGCAGCCTAGCCGGGTACGATCAGCCCCAGCATTTT. Its translation: CASSLAGYDQPQHF. Filled out from reference TRBV7-6 and TRBJ1-5, the complete variable domain reads GAGVSQSPRYKVTKRGQDVALRCDPISGHVSLYWYRQALGQGPEFLTYFNYEAQQDKSGLPNDRFSAERPEGSISTLTIQRTEQRDSAMYRCASSLAGYDQPQHFGDGTRLSIL.

The chain links TRBV5-1 to TRBJ1-1, with 8 bases that match TRBD1. The germline V gene has CDR1 SGHRS and CDR2 YFSETQ. V dropped 5 bases and J dropped 3; count of bases not matched to a gene: 6. The CDR3 totals 14 residues. The CDR3 loop is CASRHRDRYTEAFF. In DNA, the CDR3 is TGCGCCAGCAGACACCGGGACAGGTACACTGAAGCTTTCTTT.

The chain links TRBV19 to TRBJ1-5, with unresolved D. The CDR3 extends over 13 amino acids. CDR1 is LNHDA and CDR2 is SQIVND in the germline V gene (reference sequence). The DNA for the CDR3 is TGTGCTTCTCGGGATTATAGCAATCAGCCCCAGCATTTT. Protein sequence: CASRDYSNQPQHF. Variable domain in full (rest from reference TRBV19 and TRBJ1-5): DGGITQSPKYLFRKEGQNVTLSCEQNLNHDAMYWYRQDPGQGLRLIYYSQIVNDFQKGDIAEGYSVSREKKESFPLTVTSAQKNPTAFYLCASRDYSNQPQHFGDGTRLSIL.

V is TRBV28 and J is TRBJ1-2; D is perhaps TRBD1 (5 bases). The germline gives CDR1 MDHEN, CDR2 SYDVKM. Between the trimmed V and J ends, which lost 2 bases and 6 bases, there was a span of 10 bases. The CDR3 contains 13 residues. CDR3 region: CASSLRGWNGYTF. CDR3 in DNA: TGTGCCAGCAGTTTAAGGGGATGGAATGGCTACACCTTC.

This clone was observed a single time. The genes are TRBV2 and TRBJ2-3; TRBD2 matches at 10 bases. This CDR3 is built from 18 residues. Germline-derived CDR1 and CDR2 are SNHLY and FYNNEI. V was clipped by 1 base and J by 6 bases; unmatched bases: 13. The CDR3 nucleotides are TGTGCCAGCAGTGAAGGTGCGGTCCCTAGCGGGGGCCAGGATACGCAGTATTTT. Its translation: CASSEGAVPSGGQDTQYF. The full variable domain, rest sourced from reference TRBV2 and TRBJ2-3, is EPEVTQTPSHQVTQMGQEVILRCVPISNHLYFYWYRQILGQKVEFLVSFYNNEISEKSEIFDDQFSVERPDGSNFTLKIRSTKLEDSAMYFCASSEGAVPSGGQDTQYFGPGTRLTVL.

The chain couples TRBV7-2 to TRBJ2-4; D ambiguous. CDR3 length: 11 residues. The V end lost 3 bases, the J end lost 7 bases, and 4 bases lay between the germline ends. Germline V lookup: CDR1 SGHTA, CDR2 FQGNSA. CDR3 protein: CASSFQNIQYF. CDR3 coding DNA: TGTGCCAGCAGCTTCCAGAACATTCAGTACTTC.

This chain connects TRBV5-1 to TRBJ1-2; 7 bases match TRBD1. The CDR3 spans 13 residues. Germline V gene lookup returns CDR1 SGHRS and CDR2 YFSETQ. V was pared by 2 bases and J by 8 bases, with 6 bases of the junction left unmatched. Here the CDR3 DNA reads TGCGCCAGCAGCTTCCCGACAGGGCAAGGCTACACCTTC. This translates into CASSFPTGQGYTF.

The rearrangement uses TRBV30 and TRBJ1-6; D ambiguous. CDR1 and CDR2 (germline): GTSNPN, SVGIG (reference sequence). The CDR3 consists of 13 residues. V lost 5 bases to trimming and J lost 6 bases, with 11 bases between them. DNA for the CDR3: TGTGCCTGGGCAAGCGGACTTAATTCACCCCTCCACTTT. Its translation is CAWASGLNSPLHF.

The V gene is TRBV30, the J gene TRBJ1-1; perhaps TRBD1 as D (6 bases). The CDR3 covers 13 residues. The V gene's germline CDR1 is GTSNPN and CDR2 SVGIG (reference sequence). Between the trimmed V and J ends, which lost 0 bases and 3 bases, there was a span of 8 bases. CDR3 sequence: CAWSVGAHTEAFF. CDR3 DNA: TGTGCCTGGAGTGTGGGGGCGCACACTGAAGCTTTCTTT.

V is TRBV5-6 and J is TRBJ1-6; 7 bases map to TRBD1. The J segment lost 6 bases and the V segment lost 0 bases, leaving 3 bases of the junction unmatched. This CDR3 has 15 residues. CDR1 and CDR2 from the germline V gene are SGHDT and YYEEEE. CDR3: CASSLESGGNSPLHF. CDR3 bases: TGTGCCAGCAGCTTGGAATCAGGGGGTAATTCACCCCTCCACTTT.

In this sample, this clone turned up a few times. This rearrangement joins TRBV27 to TRBJ1-6; a weak D match, TRBD1 (6 bases). The CDR3 runs 14 residues. V was pared by 2 bases and J by 14 bases, with 16 bases between. Germline CDR1 reads MNHEY; CDR2 reads SMNVEV (reference sequence). CDR3 nucleotides: TGTGCCAGCAGTTTAGGTCCCCCCGGACAGACCCTCCACTTT. Translated: CASSLGPPGQTLHF.

The chain couples TRBV19 to TRBJ1-2, with TRBD1 matching over 7 bases. CDR1 and CDR2 from the germline V gene are LNHDA and SQIVND (reference sequence). The CDR3 has 12 residues. The J segment lost 13 bases and the V segment lost 2 bases, leaving 7 bases of the junction unmatched. DNA for the CDR3: TGTGCCAGTAGTATAAGGCAGGGGGTCGGCACCTTC. This gives the protein CASSIRQGVGTF.

The chain links TRBV19 to TRBJ2-2, with D possibly being TRBD1 (6 bases). Trimming removed 7 bases from V and 3 bases from J, with 18 bases in between. In germline, CDR1 is LNHDA, CDR2 SQIVND (reference sequence). The CDR3 consists of 16 residues. CDR3 loop: CASTSWGHQYTGELFF. Written as DNA, the CDR3 is TGTGCCAGTACCTCGTGGGGGCACCAGTACACCGGGGAGCTGTTTTTT.

The V and J genes are TRBV7-9 and TRBJ1-1; a possible D gene is TRBD1 (6 bases). V dropped 1 base and J dropped 4 bases, with 10 bases sitting between them. The length of the CDR3 is 14 residues. The germline gives CDR1 SEHNR, CDR2 FQNEAQ (reference sequence). Here the CDR3 DNA reads TGTGCCAGCAGCTTAGTAGGACAGATCACTGAAGCTTTCTTT. Protein product: CASSLVGQITEAFF. The full variable domain, in which reference TRBV7-9 and TRBJ1-1 provide the parts outside the CDR3, is DTGVSQNPRHKITKRGQNVTFRCDPISEHNRLYWYRQTLGQGPEFLTYFQNEAQLEKSRLLSDRFSAERPKGSFSTLEIQRTEQGDSAMYLCASSLVGQITEAFFGQGTRLTVV.

This chain links TRBV19 with TRBJ1-4; no clear D gene. The ends were cut back, 7 bases at V and 7 bases at J, with 7 bases in the middle. CDR3 size: 11 residues. Germline lookup yields CDR1 LNHDA and CDR2 SQIVND (reference sequence). This CDR3 is CASTSREKLFF. The CDR3 region has the DNA TGTGCCAGTACCTCGCGTGAAAAACTGTTTTTT.

The chain has TRBV15 and TRBJ2-5, with D hard to call. V was shortened by 1 base and J by 5 bases, with 5 bases between the two germline ends. Germline V gene data show CDR1 as LNHNV and CDR2 as YYDKDF (reference sequence). The CDR3 contains 12 residues. CDR3 loop: CATSRAYETQYF. Here the CDR3 DNA reads TGTGCCACCAGCAGAGCCTACGAGACCCAGTACTTC.

The chain employs TRBV14 and TRBJ2-1, with D possibly being TRBD2 (6 bases). Trimming removed 3 bases at V and 4 bases at J, with 16 bases between. Germline V gene data show CDR1 as SGHDN and CDR2 as FVKESK. This CDR3 has 16 amino acids. The CDR3 DNA reads as TGTGCCAGCAGCCACACATCCGGGACTGGTTACAATGAGCAGTTCTTC. It is translated as CASSHTSGTGYNEQFF.

J is TRBJ1-1 and V is TRBV7-2, with D perhaps matching TRBD1 (6 bases). The V and J ends lost 3 bases and 0 bases respectively, with 11 bases between them. Germline V gene data show CDR1 as SGHTA and CDR2 as FQGNSA. This CDR3 has 15 residues. CDR3 sequence reads: CASSFGTPMNTEAFF. The CDR3 DNA sequence: TGTGCCAGCAGCTTTGGGACACCCATGAACACTGAAGCTTTCTTT.

The chain recombines TRBV4-3 with TRBJ2-3, with TRBD2 identical over 12 bases. The CDR3 has 17 amino acids. Trimming cost V 1 base and J 6 bases; bases outside gene matches: 8. CDR1 LGHNA and CDR2 YSLEER come from the germline V gene. The CDR3 region has the DNA TGCGCCAGCAGCCAAGCCGCGACTAGCGGGGGTAGGGATACGCAGTATTTT. Translation gives CASSQAATSGGRDTQYF.

The CDR3 DNA sequence: TGTGCCAGCAGCTTCCCACCGGGAAAAGGGTGGGAGCAGTACTTC. It is translated as CASSFPPGKGWEQYF. V and J are TRBV7-4 and TRBJ2-7, with TRBD2 as a possible D gene (5 bases). V was pared by 3 bases and J by 7 bases, with 19 bases between. CDR1 is SGHVT, CDR2 SQSDAQ, per germline. This CDR3 is built from 15 residues. The full variable domain, its missing parts supplied by reference TRBV7-4 and TRBJ2-7, is GAGVSQSPRYKVAKRGRDVALRCDSISGHVTLYWYRQTLGQGSEVLTYSQSDAQRDKSGRPSGRFSAERPERSVSTLKIQRTEQGDSAVYLCASSFPPGKGWEQYFGPGTRLTVT.

The chain combines TRBV29-1 with TRBJ2-3, with TRBD1 matching 8 bases. This CDR3 has 15 residues. Germline trimming cut 1 base from V and 6 bases from J; bases unmatched to any gene: 9. Germline V gene sequence: CDR1 SQVTM, CDR2 ANQGSEA. The CDR3 sequence: CSVEAPGQGRDTQYF. The CDR3 region has the DNA TGCAGCGTTGAAGCTCCCGGACAGGGTAGGGATACGCAGTATTTT.

The chain employs TRBV7-2 and TRBJ1-3; maybe TRBD1 (6 bases). V was trimmed by 3 bases and J by 0 bases, leaving 9 bases between them. Germline V gives CDR1 SGHTA, CDR2 FQGNSA. This CDR3 has 15 residues. As DNA, the CDR3 is TGTGCCAGCAGCTTCGGACAGAACTCTGGAAACACCATATATTTT. Protein sequence: CASSFGQNSGNTIYF.

This chain connects TRBV5-1 to TRBJ1-3; 9 bases align to TRBD1. CDR1 SGHRS and CDR2 YFSETQ come from the germline V gene. This CDR3 has 13 residues. Trimming at V came to 4 bases and at J to 8 bases, leaving 4 bases not matched to a gene. The DNA for the CDR3 is TGCGCCAGCAGCCTGGGACAGGGAGACACCATATATTTT. The encoded protein is CASSLGQGDTIYF. Filled out from reference TRBV5-1 and TRBJ1-3, the complete variable domain reads KAGVTQTPRYLIKTRGQQVTLSCSPISGHRSVSWYQQTPGQGLQFLFEYFSETQRNKGNFPGRFSGRQFSNSRSEMNVSTLELGDSALYLCASSLGQGDTIYFGEGSWLTVV.

The chain uses TRBV11-3 and TRBJ1-6; D not resolved. The CDR3 loop spans 13 amino acids. The V and J ends lost 5 bases and 7 bases respectively, with 9 bases between them. Germline CDR1 reads SGHNT; CDR2 reads YENEEA. The CDR3: CASSPGTNSPLHF. CDR3 DNA: TGTGCCAGCAGCCCGGGAACCAATTCACCCCTCCACTTT.

V usage is TRBV6-5 and J usage is TRBJ2-7; D perhaps matches TRBD1 (6 bases). This CDR3 comprises 16 residues. Per the germline V gene, CDR1 is MNHEY and CDR2 is SVGAGI. Trimming shortened V by 4 bases and J by 0 bases, and 16 bases separated the two germline ends. CDR3 nucleotides: TGTGCCAGCAGTTCGATACGACAGGCGATCTCCTACGAGCAGTACTTC. This codes for CASSSIRQAISYEQYF.

The chain joins TRBV23-1 to TRBJ1-5, with D tentatively TRBD1 (5 bases). TRBV23-1 counts as an open reading frame of uncertain function. Trimming pared 2 bases from V and 3 bases from J, leaving 26 bases between. The CDR3 extends over 20 amino acids. DNA of the CDR3: TGCGCCAGCAGTCAACTGGGTAGCCAGCCGGGACTGAACTCCAATCAGCCCCAGCATTTT. Translation: CASSQLGSQPGLNSNQPQHF.

The chain has TRBV18 and TRBJ2-1; 7 positions match TRBD2. V was clipped by 3 bases and J by 6 bases; unmatched bases: 2. CDR1 KGHSH and CDR2 LQKENI come from the germline V gene. This CDR3 has 13 residues. The chain's CDR3 is CASSPGLSNEQFF. For the CDR3, the DNA is TGTGCCAGCTCACCGGGACTATCCAATGAGCAGTTCTTC.